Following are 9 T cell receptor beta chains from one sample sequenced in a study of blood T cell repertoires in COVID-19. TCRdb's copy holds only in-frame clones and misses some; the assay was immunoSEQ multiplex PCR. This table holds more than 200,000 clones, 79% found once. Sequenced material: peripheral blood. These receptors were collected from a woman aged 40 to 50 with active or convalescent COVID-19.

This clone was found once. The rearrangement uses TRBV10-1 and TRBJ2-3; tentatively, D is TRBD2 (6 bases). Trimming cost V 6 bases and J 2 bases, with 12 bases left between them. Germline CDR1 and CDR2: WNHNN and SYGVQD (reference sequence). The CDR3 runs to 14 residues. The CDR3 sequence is CASSGGRFTDTQYF. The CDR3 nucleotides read TGCGCCAGCAGCGGGGGTCGATTCACAGATACGCAGTATTTT.

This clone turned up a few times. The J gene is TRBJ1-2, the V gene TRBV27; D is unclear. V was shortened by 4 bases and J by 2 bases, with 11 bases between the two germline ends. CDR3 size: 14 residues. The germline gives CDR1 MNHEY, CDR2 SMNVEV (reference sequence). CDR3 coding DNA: TGTGCCAGCAGTTACCGCGGGCAGAACTATGGCTACACCTTC. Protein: CASSYRGQNYGYTF.

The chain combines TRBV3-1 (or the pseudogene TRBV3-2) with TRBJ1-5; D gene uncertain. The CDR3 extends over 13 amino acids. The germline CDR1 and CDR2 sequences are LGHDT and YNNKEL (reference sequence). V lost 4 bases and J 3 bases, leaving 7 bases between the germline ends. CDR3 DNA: TGTGCCAGCAGCCTAGACGTCAATCAGCCCCAGCATTTT. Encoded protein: CASSLDVNQPQHF.

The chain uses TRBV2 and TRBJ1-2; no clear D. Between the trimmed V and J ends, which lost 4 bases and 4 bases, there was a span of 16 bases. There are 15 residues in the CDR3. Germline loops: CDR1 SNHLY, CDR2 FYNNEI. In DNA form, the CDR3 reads TGTGCCAGCAGTGCCCTTATGTCTACTGGCTATGGCTACACCTTC. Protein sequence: CASSALMSTGYGYTF. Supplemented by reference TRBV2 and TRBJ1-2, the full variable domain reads EPEVTQTPSHQVTQMGQEVILRCVPISNHLYFYWYRQILGQKVEFLVSFYNNEISEKSEIFDDQFSVERPDGSNFTLKIRSTKLEDSAMYFCASSALMSTGYGYTFGSGTRLTVV.

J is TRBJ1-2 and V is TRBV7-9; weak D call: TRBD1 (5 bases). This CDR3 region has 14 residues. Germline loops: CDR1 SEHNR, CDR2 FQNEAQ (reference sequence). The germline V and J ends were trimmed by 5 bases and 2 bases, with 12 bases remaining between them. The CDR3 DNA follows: TGTGCCAGCAGCCCCGGGGGGGTAAACTATGGCTACACCTTC. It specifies CASSPGGVNYGYTF.

The CDR3 reads CASSLAPGGHNEQFF. The CDR3 region has the DNA TGTGCCAGCAGCTTAGCACCAGGGGGCCACAATGAGCAGTTCTTC. This chain links TRBV7-6 with TRBJ2-1, with TRBD1 identical over 8 bases. The germline V gene has CDR1 SGHVS and CDR2 FNYEAQ. This CDR3 spans 15 amino acids. V shed 0 bases, J shed 5 bases, and the junction held 3 bases outside the gene matches.

Written as DNA, the CDR3 is TGTGCCAGCAGTCAAGGGGACAGAGTCAATCAGCCCCAGCATTTT. It codes for CASSQGDRVNQPQHF. The genes are TRBV28 and TRBJ1-5; 7 nucleotides line up with TRBD1. V gave up 5 bases and J gave up 3 bases; unmatched junction bases: 7. Per germline, CDR1 MDHEN and CDR2 SYDVKM. The CDR3 contains 15 residues.

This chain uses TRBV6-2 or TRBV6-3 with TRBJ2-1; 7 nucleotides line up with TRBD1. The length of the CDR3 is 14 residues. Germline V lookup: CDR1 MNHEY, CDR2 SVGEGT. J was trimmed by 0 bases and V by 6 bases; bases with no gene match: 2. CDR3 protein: CASSRDSSYNEQFF. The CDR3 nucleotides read TGTGCCAGCAGCCGGGACAGCTCCTACAATGAGCAGTTCTTC.

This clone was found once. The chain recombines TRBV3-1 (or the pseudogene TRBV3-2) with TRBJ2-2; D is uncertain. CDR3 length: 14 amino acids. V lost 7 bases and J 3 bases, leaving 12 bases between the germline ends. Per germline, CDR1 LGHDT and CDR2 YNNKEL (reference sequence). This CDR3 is CASKQGGYTGELFF. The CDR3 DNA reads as TGTGCCAGCAAGCAAGGCGGCTACACCGGGGAGCTGTTTTTT.